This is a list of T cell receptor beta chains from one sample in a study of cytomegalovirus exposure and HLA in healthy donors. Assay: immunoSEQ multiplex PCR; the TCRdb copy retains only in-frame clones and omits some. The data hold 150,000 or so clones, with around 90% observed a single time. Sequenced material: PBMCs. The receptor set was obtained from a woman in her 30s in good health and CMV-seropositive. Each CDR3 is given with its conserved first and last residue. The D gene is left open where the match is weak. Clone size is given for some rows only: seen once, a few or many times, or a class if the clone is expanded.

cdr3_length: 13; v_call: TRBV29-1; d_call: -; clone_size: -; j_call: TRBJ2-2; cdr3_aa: CSVPGAGTGELFF; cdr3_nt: TGCAGCGTTCCAGGGGCCGGCACCGGGGAGCTGTTTTTT
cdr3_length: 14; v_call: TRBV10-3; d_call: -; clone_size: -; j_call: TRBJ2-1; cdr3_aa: CAISESGGLSEQFF; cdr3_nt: TGTGCCATCAGTGAGTCTGGCGGATTGTCTGAGCAGTTCTTC
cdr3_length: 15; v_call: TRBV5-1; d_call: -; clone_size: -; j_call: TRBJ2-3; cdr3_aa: CASSFGGPRTDTQYF; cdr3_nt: TGCGCCAGCAGCTTCGGGGGTCCCAGGACAGATACGCAGTATTTT
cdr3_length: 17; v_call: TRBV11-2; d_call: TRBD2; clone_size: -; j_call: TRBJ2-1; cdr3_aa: CASSPYRAGGSYNEQFF; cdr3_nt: TGTGCCAGCAGCCCCTATAGAGCGGGAGGGTCCTACAATGAGCAGTTCTTC
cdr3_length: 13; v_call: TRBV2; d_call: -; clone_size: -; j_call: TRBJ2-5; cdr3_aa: CASDLRSGETQYF; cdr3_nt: TGTGCCAGCGACCTTCGGAGCGGGGAGACCCAGTACTTC
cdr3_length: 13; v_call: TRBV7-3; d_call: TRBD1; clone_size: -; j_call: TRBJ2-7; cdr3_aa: CASSLRQGGEQYF; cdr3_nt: TGTGCCAGCAGCTTGCGACAGGGTGGCGAGCAGTACTTC
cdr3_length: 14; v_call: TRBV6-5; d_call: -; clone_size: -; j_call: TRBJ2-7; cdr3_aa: CASRGPYTSDEQYF; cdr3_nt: TGTGCCAGCCGAGGGCCTTACACCTCTGACGAGCAGTACTTC
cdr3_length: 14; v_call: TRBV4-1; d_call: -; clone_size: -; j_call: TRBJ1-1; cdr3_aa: CASSQQGLGTEAFF; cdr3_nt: TGCGCCAGCAGCCAACAGGGATTGGGCACTGAAGCTTTCTTT
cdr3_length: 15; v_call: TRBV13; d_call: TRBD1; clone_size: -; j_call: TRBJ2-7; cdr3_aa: CASSSLGQYSYEQYF; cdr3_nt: TGTGCCAGCAGCTCCCTGGGACAGTACTCCTACGAGCAGTACTTC
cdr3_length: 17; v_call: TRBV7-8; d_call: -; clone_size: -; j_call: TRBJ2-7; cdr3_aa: CASSLPVTGVTSYEQYF; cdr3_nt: TGTGCCAGCAGCTTACCGGTGACGGGAGTAACCTCCTACGAGCAGTACTTC
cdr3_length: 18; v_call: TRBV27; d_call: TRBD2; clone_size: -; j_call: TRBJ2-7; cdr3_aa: CASSSLPLTGGATYEQYF; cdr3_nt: TGTGCCAGCAGTTCACTACCCTTAACGGGAGGAGCAACCTACGAGCAGTACTTC
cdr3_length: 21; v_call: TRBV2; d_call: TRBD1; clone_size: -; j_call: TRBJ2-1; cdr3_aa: CASSDFVGASRDRVIYNEQFF; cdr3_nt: TGTGCCAGCAGTGATTTTGTGGGGGCGTCGCGCGACAGGGTAATCTACAATGAGCAGTTCTTC
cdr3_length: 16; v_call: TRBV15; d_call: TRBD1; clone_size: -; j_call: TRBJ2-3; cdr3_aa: CATSSDRDRDTDTQYF; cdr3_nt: TGTGCCACCAGCAGTGACCGGGACAGGGACACAGATACGCAGTATTTT
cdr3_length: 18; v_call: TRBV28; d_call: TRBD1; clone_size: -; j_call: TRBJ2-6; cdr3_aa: CASSPLGQGAGGANVLTF; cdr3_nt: TGTGCCAGCAGTCCCCTCGGACAGGGGGCAGGCGGGGCCAACGTCCTGACTTTC
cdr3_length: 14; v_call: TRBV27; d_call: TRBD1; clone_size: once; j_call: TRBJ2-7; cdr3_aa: CASSLGTGNYEQYF; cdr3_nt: TGTGCCAGCAGTCTCGGGACAGGGAACTACGAGCAGTACTTC
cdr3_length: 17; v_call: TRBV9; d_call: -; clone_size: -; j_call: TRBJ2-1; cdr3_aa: CASSESPGLAGYNEQFF; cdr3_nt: TGTGCCAGCAGCGAGAGCCCAGGATTGGCGGGGTACAATGAGCAGTTCTTC
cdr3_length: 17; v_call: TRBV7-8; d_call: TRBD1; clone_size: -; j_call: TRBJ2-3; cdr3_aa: CASSLVVGRGSTDTQYF; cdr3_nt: TGTGCCAGCAGCTTAGTGGTGGGCAGGGGGAGCACAGATACGCAGTATTTT
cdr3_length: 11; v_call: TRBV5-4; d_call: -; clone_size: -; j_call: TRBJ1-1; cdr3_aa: CASTTDTEAFF; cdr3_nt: TGTGCCAGCACGACAGACACCGAAGCTTTCTTT
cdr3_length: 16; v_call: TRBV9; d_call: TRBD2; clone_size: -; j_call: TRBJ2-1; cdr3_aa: CASSGGTSGGDNEQFF; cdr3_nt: TGTGCCAGCAGCGGTGGAACTAGCGGGGGGGACAATGAGCAGTTCTTC
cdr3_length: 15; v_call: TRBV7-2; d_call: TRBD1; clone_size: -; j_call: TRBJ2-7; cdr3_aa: CASSLEGGVAYEQYF; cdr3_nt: TGTGCCAGCAGCTTAGAAGGGGGCGTAGCCTACGAGCAGTACTTC
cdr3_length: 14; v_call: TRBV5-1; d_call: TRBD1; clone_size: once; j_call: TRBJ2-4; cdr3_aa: CASSFRGSENIQYF; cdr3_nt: TGCGCCAGCAGCTTCAGGGGGTCTGAAAACATTCAGTACTTC
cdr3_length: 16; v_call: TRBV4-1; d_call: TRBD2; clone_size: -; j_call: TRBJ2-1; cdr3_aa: CASSQVTGGSGNEQFF; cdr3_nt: TGCGCCAGCAGCCAAGTAACGGGAGGATCTGGCAATGAGCAGTTCTTC
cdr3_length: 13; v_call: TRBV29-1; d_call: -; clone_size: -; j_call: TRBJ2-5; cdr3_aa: CSVVEFWEDTQYF; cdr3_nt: TGCAGCGTTGTCGAGTTCTGGGAGGATACCCAGTACTTC
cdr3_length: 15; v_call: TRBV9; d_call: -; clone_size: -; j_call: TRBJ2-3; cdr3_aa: CASSASSGSTDTQYF; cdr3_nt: TGTGCCAGCAGCGCTAGCAGCGGGAGCACAGATACGCAGTATTTT
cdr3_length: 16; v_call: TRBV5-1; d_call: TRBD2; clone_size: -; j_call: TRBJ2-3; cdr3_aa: CASSQRSGSGTDTQYF; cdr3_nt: TGCGCCAGCAGCCAACGTAGCGGGAGCGGGACAGATACGCAGTATTTT
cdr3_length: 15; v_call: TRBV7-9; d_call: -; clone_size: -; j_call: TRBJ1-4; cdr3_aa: CASGYKGHLREKLFF; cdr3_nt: TGTGCCAGCGGTTACAAGGGACACCTCCGGGAAAAACTGTTTTTT
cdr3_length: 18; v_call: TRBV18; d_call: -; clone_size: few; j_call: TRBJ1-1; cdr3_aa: CASSPRGGSRYSNTEAFF; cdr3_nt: TGTGCCAGCTCTCCCCGGGGGGGCAGTCGCTACTCCAACACTGAAGCTTTCTTT
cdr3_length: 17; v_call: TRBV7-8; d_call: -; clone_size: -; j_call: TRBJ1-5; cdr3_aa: CASSPSPNRHGNQPQHF; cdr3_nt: TGTGCCAGCAGCCCAAGCCCCAATCGACATGGGAATCAGCCCCAGCATTTT
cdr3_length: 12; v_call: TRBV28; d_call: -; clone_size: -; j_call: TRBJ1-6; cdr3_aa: CASSLPDSPLHF; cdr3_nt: TGTGCCAGCAGTTTACCGGATTCACCCCTCCACTTT
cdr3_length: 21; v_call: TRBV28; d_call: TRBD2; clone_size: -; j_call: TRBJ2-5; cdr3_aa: CASSSPGLAGSYLAREETQYF; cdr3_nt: TGTGCCAGCAGTTCCCCGGGACTAGCGGGGTCGTATCTGGCGCGGGAAGAGACCCAGTACTTC
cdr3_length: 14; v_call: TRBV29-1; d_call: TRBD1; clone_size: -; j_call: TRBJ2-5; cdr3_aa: CSVLNRGRWETQYF; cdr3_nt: TGCAGCGTCCTAAACAGGGGGCGCTGGGAGACCCAGTACTTC
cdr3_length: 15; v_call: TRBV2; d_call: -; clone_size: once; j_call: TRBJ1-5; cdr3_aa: CASSVLGHETQPQHF; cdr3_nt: TGTGCCAGCAGTGTTCTGGGGCATGAGACTCAGCCCCAGCATTTT
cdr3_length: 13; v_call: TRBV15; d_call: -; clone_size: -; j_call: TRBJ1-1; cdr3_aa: CATRANEDTEAFF; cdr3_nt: TGTGCCACCAGGGCAAATGAGGACACTGAAGCTTTCTTT
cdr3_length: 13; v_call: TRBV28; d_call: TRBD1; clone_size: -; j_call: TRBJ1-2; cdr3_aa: CASKQGPFYGYTF; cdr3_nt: TGTGCCAGCAAACAGGGGCCCTTCTATGGCTACACCTTC
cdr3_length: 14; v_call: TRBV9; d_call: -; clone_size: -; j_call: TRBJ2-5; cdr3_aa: CASSVDVDQETQYF; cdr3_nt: TGTGCCAGCAGCGTAGACGTAGATCAAGAGACCCAGTACTTC
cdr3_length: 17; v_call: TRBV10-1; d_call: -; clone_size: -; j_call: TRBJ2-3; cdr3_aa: CASSESFRGAYTDTQYF; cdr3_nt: TGCGCCAGCAGTGAGTCGTTTCGGGGGGCCTACACAGATACGCAGTATTTT
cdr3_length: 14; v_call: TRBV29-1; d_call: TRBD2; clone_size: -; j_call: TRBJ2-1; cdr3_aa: CSTSGSYAYNEQFF; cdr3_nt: TGCAGCACGAGCGGGAGTTATGCCTACAATGAGCAGTTCTTC
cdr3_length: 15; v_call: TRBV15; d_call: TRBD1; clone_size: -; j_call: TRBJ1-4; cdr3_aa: CATKHDREGREKLFF; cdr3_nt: TGTGCCACTAAACACGACAGGGAAGGGAGGGAAAAACTGTTTTTT
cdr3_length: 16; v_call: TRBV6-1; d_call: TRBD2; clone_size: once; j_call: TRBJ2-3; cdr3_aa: CASSDGSGGRTDTQYF; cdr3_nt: TGTGCCAGCAGTGACGGCAGCGGGGGCCGCACAGATACGCAGTATTTT
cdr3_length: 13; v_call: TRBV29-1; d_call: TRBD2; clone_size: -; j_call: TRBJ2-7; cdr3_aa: CSVGTSGYYEQYF; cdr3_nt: TGCAGCGTAGGGACTAGCGGTTACTACGAGCAGTACTTC
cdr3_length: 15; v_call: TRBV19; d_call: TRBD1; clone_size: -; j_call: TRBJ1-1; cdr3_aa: CASSFRDRSNTEAFF; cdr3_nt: TGTGCCAGTAGTTTCCGGGACAGGAGTAACACTGAAGCTTTCTTT
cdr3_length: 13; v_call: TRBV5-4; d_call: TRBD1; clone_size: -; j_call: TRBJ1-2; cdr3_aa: CASSLAGGGGYTF; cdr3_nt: TGTGCCAGCAGCTTGGCAGGGGGAGGTGGCTACACCTTC
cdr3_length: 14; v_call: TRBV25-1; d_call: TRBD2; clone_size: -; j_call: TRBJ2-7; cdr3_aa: CASSLASGGYEQYF; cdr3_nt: TGTGCCAGCAGTTTGGCTAGCGGGGGTTACGAGCAGTACTTC
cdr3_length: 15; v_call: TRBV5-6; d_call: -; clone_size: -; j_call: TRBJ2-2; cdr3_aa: CASSLLGGNTGELFF; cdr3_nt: TGTGCCAGCAGCTTACTGGGGGGGAACACCGGGGAGCTGTTTTTT
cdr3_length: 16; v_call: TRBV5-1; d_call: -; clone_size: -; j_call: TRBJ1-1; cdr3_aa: CASSAGSLSLDTEAFF; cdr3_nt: TGCGCCAGCAGCGCAGGGTCTCTCTCTTTGGACACTGAAGCTTTCTTT
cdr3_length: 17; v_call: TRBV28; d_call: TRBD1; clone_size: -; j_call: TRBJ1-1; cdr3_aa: CASSLLPGQGRNTEAFF; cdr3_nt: TGTGCCAGCAGTTTGCTCCCCGGACAGGGTCGGAACACTGAAGCTTTCTTT